Described below is a single T cell receptor (beta chain) sequence and its context. Its antigen is unknown. No base quality values were provided; no much bigger clone lies one nucleotide off. The CDR3 spans 13 residues, from the cysteine through the phenylalanine. The CDR3 DNA has 39 bases and is translated from base 1. Taken from the germline V gene, the CDR1 and CDR2 loops are SGHAT and FQNNGV. Trimming leaves V shorter by 4 bases and J shorter by 1 base, with the junction holding 1 base beyond the gene matches. The record originates from a study of technical replicates of blood from several donors (TCRdb year 2017). Receptor libraries were prepared by the immunoSEQ multiplex PCR assay. TCRdb took over this immuneACCESS table, retaining in-frame rearrangements with V and J assigned. Such tables are incomplete; in checked studies, under half of the missing clones stem from an unresolved V gene, and the remainder is unexplained. The sample data list about 83,000 clones, and approximately 90% of these were observed just once. Over 0.2% of the sample lies in the top ten.

The TCR was taken from a human donor in good health. Sequencing used T cells isolated from PBMCs. The sequence is built from TRBV11-2 and TRBJ2-7; 7 bases in the middle match TRBD1. For the CDR3, the sequence is CASSWGQSYEQYF. The base sequence is TGTGCCAGCAGCTGGGGACAGTCCTACGAGCAGTACTTC.